This TCR beta chain was identified in a study of T cells after yellow fever vaccination (dated by TCRdb to between 2018 and 2021). Describing the broader study: The SMART-Seq v4 Ultra Low Input RNA kit was used to prepare libraries from fractions with low cell numbers. Two healthy male donors, one aged 18 to 29 and one aged 30 to 39 years, were included in the cohort. Blood was drawn at multiple timepoints before and after primary and secondary immunization, with bulk PBMC replicates and cell subsets isolated. Bulk TCR alpha and beta repertoires were sequenced longitudinally to track T-cell clones before and after primary and booster YFV17D yellow fever vaccination. The paper as a whole reports these results and caveats: A small fraction of clonotypes appeared in both the CD4 and CD8 compartments, likely as a result of convergent recombination. The study included only a couple of donors, which limits how far the findings can be generalized. After the booster, most clones that had expanded after primary vaccination were detected again (roughly 96% of CD4 and roughly nine tenths of CD8), suggesting broad maintenance of memory. FACS-sorted repertoires could contain abundant contaminating clonotypes from the bulk population, so computational filtering was required. The secondary T-cell response was weaker than the primary response but faster, peaking on day 5 instead of day 15.

CDR1 and CDR2 are read off the germline V gene (reference sequence) as DFQATT and SNEGSKA. Trimmed from V: 6 bases; trimmed from J: 4 bases; junction bases lacking a gene match: 8. Inclusive of the bounding cysteine and phenylalanine, the CDR3 is 13 residues long. The sequence is cut down to CDR3 DNA, 39 bases in frame from base 1. The treatment or condition label here, explained by the study, means: live attenuated yellow fever vaccine strain. Two biological replicates of bulk PBMCs were collected at each blood-draw timepoint. A standard Ficoll-Paque protocol was used to isolate PBMCs from peripheral blood. TriZol was used to extract RNA from bulk PBMCs, CD4 and CD8 fractions, and dextramer-positive and dextramer-negative fractions. TCR cDNA was made using 5'RACE template switching, a step that added a universal primer site and unique molecular identifiers. Priming for cDNA synthesis came from both the TCR alpha and TCR beta constant segments. Library amplification involved two PCR steps, and the second step added sample barcodes and sequencing adapters. Sequencing of the libraries was done on either Illumina HiSeq 2500 (2x100 bp) or NovaSeq (2x150 bp). On the authors' methods: Demultiplexing of reads and collapsing into UMI consensus sequences were performed with MIGEC, and V(D)J alignment was carried out with MiXCR. Using edgeR on replicate PBMC samples, clonotypes were called vaccine-responding if FDR was below 0.01 and the log2 fold change was above 5 up to day 15. Bulk clonotypes were assigned CD4 or CD8 identity according to which sequenced CD4 or CD8 repertoire held them at higher abundance. TCRdb trimmed public reads at Q25 via fastp, called clones via MiXCR and kept in-frame beta chains. Entries that share a CDR3 protein sequence are merged under the most common genes and DNA. The V and J calls and clone size are TCRdb's, not the authors'. The sample has more than 350,000 distinct CDR3 sequences on record, roughly 10% of them singletons. The top ten hold 18% of the sample.

As concerns this clonotype: This receptor's antigen is unknown. There are no base qualities to consult, and no much larger clone falls within one base.

The TCR sequence derives from a man aged 18 to 35 who received the YFV17D yellow fever vaccine. The receptor chain draws on TRBV20-1 and TRBJ2-5, with TRBD1 identical over 7 junction bases. Sequences were derived from PBMCs, sampled on the day of the first yellow fever vaccination. The sequenced DNA: TGCAGTGCGGACCGAGACAGGGTAGAGACCCAGTACTTC. The resulting protein is CSADRDRVETQYF.